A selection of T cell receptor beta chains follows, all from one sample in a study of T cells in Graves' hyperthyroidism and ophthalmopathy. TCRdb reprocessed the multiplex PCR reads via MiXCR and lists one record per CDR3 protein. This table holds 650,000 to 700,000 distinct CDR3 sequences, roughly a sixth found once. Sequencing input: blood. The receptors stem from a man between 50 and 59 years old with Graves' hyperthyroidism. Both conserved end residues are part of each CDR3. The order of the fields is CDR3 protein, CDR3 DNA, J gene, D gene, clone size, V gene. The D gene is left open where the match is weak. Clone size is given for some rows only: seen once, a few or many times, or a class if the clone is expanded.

cdr3_aa: CASSVSGTSGIETQYF; cdr3_nt: TGTGCCAGCAGCGTCAGCGGGACTAGCGGGATAGAGACCCAGTACTTC; j_call: TRBJ2-5; d_call: TRBD2; clone_size: NA; v_call: TRBV9
cdr3_aa: CASSYSGSSIRNEQFF; cdr3_nt: TGTGCCAGCAGTTACTCCGGGTCCTCTATCCGGAATGAGCAGTTCTTC; j_call: TRBJ2-1; d_call: NA; clone_size: few; v_call: TRBV6-2/TRBV6-3
cdr3_aa: CSASGRGGTNEQFF; cdr3_nt: TGCAGTGCTAGCGGGAGAGGAGGTACGAATGAGCAGTTCTTC; j_call: TRBJ2-1; d_call: NA; clone_size: NA; v_call: TRBV20-1
cdr3_aa: CSGREGSDTQYF; cdr3_nt: TGCAGTGGGCGGGAGGGGTCAGATACGCAGTATTTT; j_call: TRBJ2-3; d_call: TRBD2; clone_size: many; v_call: TRBV20-1
cdr3_aa: CASSVALGPPYEQYF; cdr3_nt: TGTGCCAGCAGCGTAGCGCTAGGTCCCCCCTACGAGCAGTACTTC; j_call: TRBJ2-7; d_call: NA; clone_size: NA; v_call: TRBV9
cdr3_aa: CASSSTIMGNYGYTF; cdr3_nt: TGCGCCAGCAGCTCAACTATAATGGGTAACTATGGCTACACCTTC; j_call: TRBJ1-2; d_call: NA; clone_size: NA; v_call: TRBV5-1
cdr3_aa: CASSLDREAGELFF; cdr3_nt: TGCGCCAGCAGCTTGGACAGGGAGGCCGGGGAGCTGTTTTTT; j_call: TRBJ2-2; d_call: NA; clone_size: few; v_call: TRBV5-1
cdr3_aa: CASSGGDEAFF; cdr3_nt: TGTGCCAGCAGTGGGGGCGATGAAGCTTTCTTT; j_call: TRBJ1-1; d_call: NA; clone_size: NA; v_call: TRBV2
cdr3_aa: CASSHGQSKETQYF; cdr3_nt: TGTGCCAGCAGCCACGGACAGTCCAAAGAGACCCAGTACTTC; j_call: TRBJ2-5; d_call: NA; clone_size: NA; v_call: TRBV3-1
cdr3_aa: CSASDRVGYNEQFF; cdr3_nt: TGCAGTGCTAGTGACAGGGTTGGATACAATGAGCAGTTCTTC; j_call: TRBJ2-1; d_call: TRBD1; clone_size: NA; v_call: TRBV20-1
cdr3_aa: CASSLADWQVHEQYF; cdr3_nt: TGTGCCAGCAGCTTAGCGGATTGGCAGGTCCACGAGCAGTACTTC; j_call: TRBJ2-7; d_call: NA; clone_size: many; v_call: TRBV11-1
cdr3_aa: CASSLIARFGTSDKSGELFF; cdr3_nt: TGTGCCAGCAGTTTAATAGCCCGGTTTGGGACTAGCGATAAGTCCGGGGAGCTGTTTTTT; j_call: TRBJ2-2; d_call: TRBD2; clone_size: many; v_call: TRBV12-3/TRBV12-4
cdr3_aa: CASSFGGRGYEQYF; cdr3_nt: TGTGCCAGCAGTTTCGGCGGGAGGGGGTACGAGCAGTACTTC; j_call: TRBJ2-7; d_call: TRBD2; clone_size: many; v_call: TRBV27
cdr3_aa: CSVGRRSSYNEQFF; cdr3_nt: TGCAGCGTTGGTAGGAGAAGCTCCTACAATGAGCAGTTCTTC; j_call: TRBJ2-1; d_call: NA; clone_size: many; v_call: TRBV29-1
cdr3_aa: CASSLAPGISEAFF; cdr3_nt: TGTGCCAGCAGTTTGGCCCCGGGGATCTCTGAAGCTTTCTTT; j_call: TRBJ1-1; d_call: NA; clone_size: many; v_call: TRBV12-3/TRBV12-4
cdr3_aa: CASSHTYEQYF; cdr3_nt: TGTGCCAGCAGCCATACCTACGAGCAGTACTTC; j_call: TRBJ2-7; d_call: NA; clone_size: many; v_call: TRBV3-1
cdr3_aa: CASSLDAGDETQYF; cdr3_nt: TGTGCCAGCAGCTTAGACGCAGGGGACGAGACCCAGTACTTC; j_call: TRBJ2-5; d_call: NA; clone_size: NA; v_call: TRBV13
cdr3_aa: CASSLETGIYTDTQYF; cdr3_nt: TGTGCCAGCAGCTTAGAGACAGGGATCTACACAGATACGCAGTATTTT; j_call: TRBJ2-3; d_call: TRBD1; clone_size: few; v_call: TRBV7-2
cdr3_aa: CASRPPGIFYNEQFF; cdr3_nt: TGTGCCAGTAGACCACCAGGGATATTCTACAATGAGCAGTTCTTC; j_call: TRBJ2-1; d_call: NA; clone_size: NA; v_call: TRBV19
cdr3_aa: CASSPTGLNEKLFF; cdr3_nt: TGTGCCAGCAGCCCGACAGGGCTTAATGAAAAACTGTTTTTT; j_call: TRBJ1-4; d_call: TRBD1; clone_size: many; v_call: TRBV7-6
cdr3_aa: CASSPLGGKATNEKLFF; cdr3_nt: TGTGCCAGCAGCCCGCTCGGGGGGAAGGCAACTAATGAAAAACTGTTTTTT; j_call: TRBJ1-4; d_call: NA; clone_size: many; v_call: TRBV28
cdr3_aa: CASSSDIRGSYNSPLHF; cdr3_nt: TGTGCCAGCAGCTCGGACATTCGCGGTTCTTATAATTCACCCCTCCACTTT; j_call: TRBJ1-6; d_call: NA; clone_size: few; v_call: TRBV7-8
cdr3_aa: CASSITSGIGSTRTEQFF; cdr3_nt: TGTGCCAGTAGTATCACTAGCGGGATTGGCTCCACTCGGACTGAGCAGTTCTTC; j_call: TRBJ2-1; d_call: TRBD2; clone_size: few; v_call: TRBV19
cdr3_aa: CASSGTSGRLSYNEQFF; cdr3_nt: TGTGCCAGCTCTGGGACTAGCGGGAGATTGTCCTACAATGAGCAGTTCTTC; j_call: TRBJ2-1; d_call: TRBD2; clone_size: NA; v_call: TRBV18
cdr3_aa: CSARVRREYTGELFF; cdr3_nt: TGCAGTGCTAGAGTTCGGCGGGAGTACACCGGGGAGCTGTTTTTT; j_call: TRBJ2-2; d_call: TRBD2; clone_size: few; v_call: TRBV20-1
cdr3_aa: CASSLVSGSIAGELFF; cdr3_nt: TGCGCCAGCAGCTTGGTTAGCGGGAGTATCGCCGGGGAGCTGTTTTTT; j_call: TRBJ2-2; d_call: TRBD2; clone_size: NA; v_call: TRBV5-1
cdr3_aa: CSARDLAVSSYEQYF; cdr3_nt: TGCAGTGCTAGAGATCTAGCGGTAAGCTCCTACGAGCAGTACTTC; j_call: TRBJ2-7; d_call: TRBD2; clone_size: few; v_call: TRBV20-1
cdr3_aa: CASSELREGEQYF; cdr3_nt: TGTGCCAGCAGTGAACTTCGGGAAGGGGAGCAGTACTTC; j_call: TRBJ2-7; d_call: NA; clone_size: few; v_call: TRBV25-1
cdr3_aa: CASSPRLAGGPINEQFF; cdr3_nt: TGTGCCAGCAGCCCGCGACTAGCGGGAGGGCCCATTAATGAGCAGTTCTTC; j_call: TRBJ2-1; d_call: TRBD2; clone_size: NA; v_call: TRBV13
cdr3_aa: CASSRLGYDEQFF; cdr3_nt: TGCGCCAGCAGTAGGCTAGGGTACGATGAGCAGTTCTTC; j_call: TRBJ2-1; d_call: NA; clone_size: NA; v_call: TRBV10-2
cdr3_aa: CSARGADTMGQPQHF; cdr3_nt: TGCAGTGCTAGAGGGGCAGATACGATGGGACAGCCCCAGCATTTT; j_call: TRBJ1-5; d_call: NA; clone_size: NA; v_call: TRBV20-1
cdr3_aa: CASSFKGGSSYEQYF; cdr3_nt: TGTGCCAGCAGCTTTAAAGGCGGGAGCTCCTACGAGCAGTACTTC; j_call: TRBJ2-7; d_call: TRBD2; clone_size: many; v_call: TRBV7-2
cdr3_aa: CASSLSPITSGRPRDYEQYF; cdr3_nt: TGTGCCAGCAGCCTCAGCCCAATCACTAGCGGGAGGCCCCGGGACTACGAGCAGTACTTC; j_call: TRBJ2-7; d_call: TRBD2; clone_size: many; v_call: TRBV7-2
cdr3_aa: CSAREEGAGTEAFF; cdr3_nt: TGCAGTGCTAGAGAGGAGGGGGCGGGGACTGAAGCTTTCTTT; j_call: TRBJ1-1; d_call: TRBD1; clone_size: few; v_call: TRBV20-1
cdr3_aa: CASRAFDSSGNTIYF; cdr3_nt: TGTGCCAGCAGGGCCTTCGACAGCTCTGGAAACACCATATATTTT; j_call: TRBJ1-3; d_call: NA; clone_size: NA; v_call: TRBV6-1
cdr3_aa: CASTLRDGSTDTQYF; cdr3_nt: TGTGCCAGCACCCTCCGGGACGGTAGCACAGATACGCAGTATTTT; j_call: TRBJ2-3; d_call: NA; clone_size: many; v_call: TRBV12-3/TRBV12-4
cdr3_aa: CASSTGQGEMNTEAFF; cdr3_nt: TGTGCCAGCTCAACGGGACAGGGGGAGATGAACACTGAAGCTTTCTTT; j_call: TRBJ1-1; d_call: TRBD1; clone_size: NA; v_call: TRBV18
cdr3_aa: CATSDAQGDTEAFF; cdr3_nt: TGTGCCACCAGTGATGCCCAGGGGGACACTGAAGCTTTCTTT; j_call: TRBJ1-1; d_call: TRBD1; clone_size: few; v_call: TRBV24-1
cdr3_aa: CASGLGGQGREKLFF; cdr3_nt: TGTGCCAGCGGTTTGGGAGGACAGGGGAGGGAAAAACTGTTTTTT; j_call: TRBJ1-4; d_call: TRBD1; clone_size: NA; v_call: TRBV27
cdr3_aa: CSAQGPSGLGYTF; cdr3_nt: TGCAGTGCTCAAGGGCCCTCTGGGCTTGGCTACACCTTC; j_call: TRBJ1-2; d_call: NA; clone_size: many; v_call: TRBV20-1
cdr3_aa: CSANDLVSPYNEQLF; cdr3_nt: TGCAGTGCTAACGACCTAGTGAGCCCCTACAATGAGCAGCTCTTC; j_call: TRBJ2-1; d_call: NA; clone_size: NA; v_call: TRBV20-1
cdr3_aa: CATSDTWTSGELFF; cdr3_nt: TGTGCCACCAGTGATACCTGGACATCCGGGGAGCTGTTTTTT; j_call: TRBJ2-2; d_call: NA; clone_size: many; v_call: TRBV24-1
cdr3_aa: CASEGQRQGEQYF; cdr3_nt: TGTGCCAGCGAGGGACAGCGTCAAGGGGAGCAGTACTTC; j_call: TRBJ2-7; d_call: TRBD1; clone_size: many; v_call: TRBV28
cdr3_aa: CASSLSALAGFGDTQYF; cdr3_nt: TGCGCCAGCAGCTTGTCGGCCCTAGCGGGATTCGGGGATACGCAGTATTTT; j_call: TRBJ2-3; d_call: TRBD2; clone_size: few; v_call: TRBV5-1
cdr3_aa: CASSRTGEAFF; cdr3_nt: TGTGCCAGCAGTAGGACAGGGGAAGCTTTCTTT; j_call: TRBJ1-1; d_call: TRBD1; clone_size: many; v_call: TRBV12-3/TRBV12-4
cdr3_aa: CSATGLTSTDTQYF; cdr3_nt: TGCAGTGCTACGGGACTCACTAGCACAGATACGCAGTATTTT; j_call: TRBJ2-3; d_call: NA; clone_size: many; v_call: TRBV20-1
cdr3_aa: CASSQVGQGHEQFF; cdr3_nt: TGTGCCAGCAGCCAAGTAGGACAGGGTCATGAGCAGTTCTTC; j_call: TRBJ2-1; d_call: TRBD1; clone_size: NA; v_call: TRBV14
cdr3_aa: CAWSAGGRGRETQYF; cdr3_nt: TGTGCCTGGAGTGCGGGTGGACGGGGTAGGGAGACCCAGTACTTC; j_call: TRBJ2-5; d_call: NA; clone_size: many; v_call: TRBV30
cdr3_aa: CASRDRDRSYGYTF; cdr3_nt: TGTGCCAGCAGGGATAGAGACAGATCCTATGGCTACACCTTC; j_call: TRBJ1-2; d_call: NA; clone_size: many; v_call: TRBV2
cdr3_aa: CASSQSSLDAEQFF; cdr3_nt: TGTGCCAGCAGCCAAAGTTCCCTAGACGCTGAGCAGTTCTTC; j_call: TRBJ2-1; d_call: NA; clone_size: NA; v_call: TRBV9
cdr3_aa: CASSEGRNYYQETQYF; cdr3_nt: TGTGCCAGCAGTGAAGGGCGGAACTACTATCAAGAGACCCAGTACTTC; j_call: TRBJ2-5; d_call: NA; clone_size: many; v_call: TRBV2
cdr3_aa: CASRGLAGVGNEQFF; cdr3_nt: TGTGCCAGCAGGGGACTAGCGGGAGTAGGCAATGAGCAGTTCTTC; j_call: TRBJ2-1; d_call: TRBD2; clone_size: many; v_call: TRBV2
cdr3_aa: CASSPKLAGTNEQFF; cdr3_nt: TGTGCCAGCTCACCAAAACTAGCGGGGACCAATGAGCAGTTCTTC; j_call: TRBJ2-1; d_call: TRBD2; clone_size: few; v_call: TRBV18
cdr3_aa: CASSLGGLAGHNEQFF; cdr3_nt: TGTGCCAGCAGCTTAGGCGGACTAGCGGGACACAATGAGCAGTTCTTC; j_call: TRBJ2-1; d_call: TRBD2; clone_size: many; v_call: TRBV11-2